This entry concerns a single TCR beta chain. Its antigen is unidentified. This entry comes from a study of T cells in severe cutaneous drug reactions. Whole-study context: The culprit drug was assigned by the Naranjo and ALDEN algorithms. Blister fluid/cells and PBMC came from acute- or recovery-stage patients. Notes on the study in general: All seven CBZ-SJS/TEN blister samples shared a public TCRbeta CDR3 at mean around 13%.

Germline CDR1 MDHEN, CDR2 SYDVKM. This CDR3 contains 14 residues. Bulk and single-cell libraries used iRepertoire multiplex PCR with TCR subtype-specific primers. Using the multiplex PCR reads, TCRdb records one entry per CDR3 protein without DNA. The data show over 20,000 distinct CDR3 sequences, and the top ten clones hold approximately 7.5%. The donors had carbamazepine-induced Stevens-Johnson syndrome or toxic epidermal necrolysis. CBZ-SJS/TEN patients of Han Chinese (roughly five) and European (about six) origin supplied blood. This chain joins TRBV28 and TRBJ2-1; the TRBD1 assignment by TCRdb is unverifiable without DNA. Material: PBMCs. The clonotype was recovered from a human donor with toxic epidermal necrolysis, a severe cutaneous drug reaction. The CDR3 sequence: CASSLGQGGNEQFF.